There are a few counts of the clone carrying this T cell receptor (beta chain). Patients chosen for sequencing had CD8+CD57+ cells that had expanded, as shown by flow cytometry. These data come from a study of CD8+CD57+ T cells in acquired aplastic anemia. This CDR3 is 15 amino acids long. V shed 4 bases, J shed 2 bases, and the junction held 7 bases outside the gene matches. Per the germline V gene, CDR1 is ENHRY and CDR2 is SYGVKD. Template material for TCR beta VDJ and CDR3 profiling consisted of genomic DNA. In TCRdb, the reads were re-called with MiXCR into one record per CDR3 protein. The profile covers approximately 130,000 distinct CDR3 sequences, with 40% appearing a single time and 2% to 3% taken by the ten largest.

The chain couples TRBV10-3 to TRBJ1-1; 7 bases match TRBD1. Source material: sorted CD4+, CD8+, or CD8+CD57+ T cells (not recorded which) from PBMCs. The source of this sequence is a human donor with aplastic anemia. Here the CDR3 DNA reads TGTGCCATCAGTGGTAGGACAGGCGGAAACACTGAAGCTTTCTTT. It yields the protein CAISGRTGGNTEAFF.